This TCR beta chain comes out of a study of cytomegalovirus exposure and HLA in healthy donors. Study findings and constraints: Later genetic work tied a missense DCLRE1C variant to beta-chain V and J trimming.

60 Vbeta and 13 Jbeta primers were used in PCR. Sequencing used immunoSEQ multiplex PCR; TCRdb keeps in-frame clones, though not all of them. The sample holds fewer than 140,000 clones, 75% seen once. V lost 0 bases and J 4 bases, leaving 10 bases between the germline ends. The length of the CDR3 is 14 residues. The germline CDR1 and CDR2 sequences are SEHNR and FQNEAQ (reference sequence). This clone was seen more than once but under ten times. The antigen remains unidentified. The sequence came from a male donor in good health and CMV-seropositive. The gene calls are TRBV7-9 and TRBJ2-7, with D perhaps TRBD2 (5 bases). Sequenced sample: PBMCs. CDR3 DNA: TGTGCCAGCAGCTTAGCCGAGGAGGAGTACGAGCAGTACTTC. Protein sequence: CASSLAEEEYEQYF. The whole variable domain, filled in from reference TRBV7-9 and TRBJ2-7, reads DTGVSQNPRHKITKRGQNVTFRCDPISEHNRLYWYRQTLGQGPEFLTYFQNEAQLEKSRLLSDRFSAERPKGSFSTLEIQRTEQGDSAMYLCASSLAEEEYEQYFGPGTRLTVT.